This passage covers 17 T cell receptor beta chains from one sample sequenced in a study of T cell repertoires in aging, cancer and after chemotherapy. The template was genomic DNA from peripheral blood, not RNA. A mixed TRB-A/B primer pool amplified rearranged TRB by multiplex touch-down PCR. From the multiplex PCR reads, TCRdb called clonotypes with MiXCR, one entry per CDR3 protein. The sample lists 5,500 to 7,000 distinct CDR3 sequences, 25% to 30% occurring once. The sample comprised blood. The receptors come from a human donor in good health.

There are a few counts of this clonotype. This sequence joins TRBV7-6 and TRBJ2-7; D gene ambiguous. Trimming shortened V by 3 bases and J by 4 bases, and 10 bases separated the two germline ends. This CDR3 is built from 13 residues. The germline V gene has CDR1 SGHVS and CDR2 FNYEAQ. CDR3 residues: CASSFSGAYEQYF. The CDR3 region has the DNA TGTGCCAGCAGCTTTTCAGGCGCGTACGAGCAGTACTTC.

This clonotype was counted only a few times. The chain carries TRBV19 and TRBJ1-5; tentatively, D is TRBD1 (6 bases). The germline V gene has CDR1 LNHDA and CDR2 SQIVND (reference sequence). The CDR3 loop spans 16 amino acids. Trimming cost V 7 bases and J 3 bases, with 19 bases left between them. CDR3 nucleotide sequence: TGTGCCAGTACCGATGGGGGGGCGCAAATCAATCAGCCCCAGCATTTT. Residues: CASTDGGAQINQPQHF.

A note on this clonotype: This may be a read error: a much more frequent sequence differs by one nucleotide. The V call is TRBV6-2 or TRBV6-3, the J call TRBJ2-5; TRBD1 or TRBD2 may be the D gene (5 bases each). This CDR3 spans 13 amino acids. The germline V gene encodes CDR1 MNHEY and CDR2 SVGEGT. V lost 7 bases and J lost 7, with 16 bases in between. CDR3 sequence (DNA): TGTGCCAGCACCGCGAGGGAGAGGGGGACCCAGTACTTC. Protein sequence: CASTARERGTQYF.

This CDR3 reads CASSLVDLRRSTGELFF. The CDR3 region has the DNA TGTGCCAGCAGCTTAGTCGACTTAAGACGATCGACCGGGGAGCTGTTTTTT. V usage is TRBV7-9 and J usage is TRBJ2-2; D remains ambiguous. The CDR3 has 17 residues. Germline loops: CDR1 SEHNR, CDR2 FQNEAQ (reference sequence). V was pared by 1 base and J by 5 bases, with 17 bases between.

This clonotype was seen more than once but under ten times. The germline gene is not matched at one end of the junction; a read error may be the cause. Here the CDR3 DNA reads TGTGCCAGCTCCCCACCTCTTACTACGGACGACAAAAACATTCAGTACTTC. Protein sequence: CASSPPLTTDDKNIQYF. This sequence joins TRBV18 and TRBJ2-4; D remains ambiguous. The CDR3 has 17 amino acids. Germline V lookup: CDR1 KGHSH, CDR2 LQKENI.

Comment on this clonotype: Compared with germline, one end of the junction differs, possibly owing to a read error. The rearrangement links TRBV7-9 to TRBJ2-7; D gene unclear. CDR1 is SEHNR, CDR2 FQNEAQ, per germline (reference sequence). The CDR3 runs to 12 residues. The CDR3 is CASSLGNTEQYF. CDR3 nucleotides: TGTGCTAGCAGCTTGGGCAACACTGAGCAGTACTTC.

This clonotype came up a few times. This rearrangement joins TRBV5-1 to TRBJ2-7, with 10 bases matching TRBD2. CDR1 is SGHRS and CDR2 is YFSETQ in the germline V gene. This CDR3 is 16 amino acids long. Unmatched junction bases numbered 6, after V lost 1 base and J lost 2 bases. This CDR3 is CASSLWASGRAYEQYF. Here the CDR3 DNA reads TGCGCCAGCAGCTTGTGGGCGAGCGGGAGGGCCTACGAGCAGTACTTC.

This CDR3 reads CASSQDGLGPDTQYF. CDR3 coding DNA: TGCGCCAGCAGCCAAGATGGACTAGGTCCAGATACGCAGTATTTT. The chain carries TRBV4-3 and TRBJ2-3, with TRBD2 identical over 7 bases. CDR1 LGHNA and CDR2 YSLEER come from the germline V gene. The CDR3 loop spans 15 amino acids. The trim removed 0 bases at V and 4 bases at J, leaving 4 bases unmatched.

By share of the sample, this clonotype is medium-sized. The V and J genes are TRBV6-5 and TRBJ1-4; weak D call: TRBD1 (6 bases). Germline loops: CDR1 MNHEY, CDR2 SVGAGI. Trimming pared 5 bases from V and 4 bases from J, leaving 11 bases between. The CDR3 runs 14 residues. The CDR3 DNA reads TGTGCCAGCAGTCGGACAGCCAATAATGAAAAACTGTTTTTT. Amino acid sequence: CASSRTANNEKLFF.

The chain uses TRBV6-2 or TRBV6-3 and TRBJ2-2; maybe TRBD2 (7 bases). Per the germline V gene, CDR1 is MNHEY and CDR2 is SVGEGT. Trimming stripped 2 bases from V and 4 bases from J, with 8 bases between. The CDR3 spans 14 residues. In DNA, the CDR3 is TGTGCCAGCAGTTACGGGGGGGCCACCGGGGAGCTGTTTTTT. Its protein product is CASSYGGATGELFF.

In DNA form, the CDR3 reads TGTGCCAGCAGCTTAGGAAGCGAGACCCAGTACTTC. This translates into CASSLGSETQYF. This rearrangement joins TRBV7-2 to TRBJ2-5; D ambiguous. The CDR3 runs to 12 residues. Germline values: CDR1 SGHTA, CDR2 FQGNSA. Trimming left V 1 base short and J 5 bases short, with 5 bases between.

The rearrangement joins TRBV19 to TRBJ1-2; 10 nucleotides line up with TRBD1. From germline, CDR1 is LNHDA and CDR2 SQIVND (reference sequence). The CDR3 totals 16 residues. Unmatched junction bases numbered 10, after V lost 3 bases and J lost 6 bases. The CDR3 sequence: CASSMGGTGVEDGYTF. CDR3 sequence (DNA): TGTGCCAGTAGTATGGGAGGGACAGGGGTTGAGGATGGCTACACCTTC.

This clonotype was observed a handful of times. CDR3 in DNA: TGTGCCAGCAGCTTTACTAGCGGCACAGATACGCAGTATTTT. It is translated as CASSFTSGTDTQYF. This rearrangement joins TRBV12-3 or TRBV12-4 to TRBJ2-3; 7 bases agree with TRBD2. V lost 6 bases, J lost 1 base, and 4 bases stayed unmatched. This CDR3 is built from 14 residues.

The table lists this clonotype with a few counts. The CDR3, as DNA: TGTGCCAGCACCCCAAGGGGAGCGTCGGGTGGAAACACCATATATTTT. It yields the protein CASTPRGASGGNTIYF. The chain joins TRBV6-5 to TRBJ1-3, with TRBD1 as a possible D gene (5 bases). Germline V gene lookup returns CDR1 MNHEY and CDR2 SVGAGI. V was clipped by 7 bases and J by 3 bases, with 19 bases between them. This CDR3 is 16 amino acids long.

This clonotype counts as medium-sized. The chain carries TRBV30 and TRBJ1-5; D is undetermined. Trimming took off 2 bases at V and 8 bases at J, with 13 bases between the two ends. The germline gives CDR1 GTSNPN, CDR2 SVGIG (reference sequence). The CDR3 has 13 amino acids. The CDR3 bases are TGTGCCTGGAGTCCCTATCAAGCAGAGCCCCAGCATTTT. It translates to CAWSPYQAEPQHF.

This clonotype was counted a single time. The chain joins TRBV6-5 to TRBJ1-1; D may be TRBD1 (6 bases). The CDR3 sequence is 14 residues long. The germline gives CDR1 MNHEY, CDR2 SVGAGI. Deletions cut 1 base from V and 10 bases from J, with 16 bases between. CDR3 DNA sequence: TGTGCCAGCAGTTACTTGGGGGGGGGGGCGACAGCTTTCTTT. Its translation is CASSYLGGGATAFF.

This clonotype was detected once. The chain combines TRBV11-3 with TRBJ1-6, with 8 nucleotides matching TRBD1. CDR1 is SGHNT, CDR2 YENEEA, per germline. Unmatched junction bases numbered 11, after V lost 0 bases and J lost 10 bases. The CDR3 runs 17 residues. The CDR3 spells CASSLDPTGGRGSPLHF. The CDR3 DNA follows: TGTGCCAGCAGCTTAGACCCTACAGGGGGGCGAGGGTCACCCCTCCACTTT.